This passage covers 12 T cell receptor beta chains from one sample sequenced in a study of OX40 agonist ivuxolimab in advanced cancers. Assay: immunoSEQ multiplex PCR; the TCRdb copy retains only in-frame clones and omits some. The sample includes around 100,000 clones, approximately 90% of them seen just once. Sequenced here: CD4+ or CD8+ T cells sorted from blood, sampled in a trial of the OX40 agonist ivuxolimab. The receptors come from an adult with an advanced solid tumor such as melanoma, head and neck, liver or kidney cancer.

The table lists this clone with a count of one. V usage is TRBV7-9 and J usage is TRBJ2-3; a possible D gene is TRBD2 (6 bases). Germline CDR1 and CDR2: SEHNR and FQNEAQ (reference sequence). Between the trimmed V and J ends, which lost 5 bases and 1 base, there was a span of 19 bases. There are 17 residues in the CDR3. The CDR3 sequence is CASSLGLGGSGTDTQYF. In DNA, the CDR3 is TGTGCCAGCAGCCTAGGCTTGGGGGGATCCGGCACAGATACGCAGTATTTT.

The CDR3 DNA reads TGCAGCGTTGGAAGCAGGGGGCTGTACAATGAGCAGTTCTTC. It is translated as CSVGSRGLYNEQFF. The chain links TRBV29-1 to TRBJ2-1; 8 bases agree with TRBD1. With V trimmed by 4 bases and J by 4 bases, 6 bases remained unmatched. The CDR3 has 14 amino acids. Germline values: CDR1 SQVTM, CDR2 ANQGSEA.

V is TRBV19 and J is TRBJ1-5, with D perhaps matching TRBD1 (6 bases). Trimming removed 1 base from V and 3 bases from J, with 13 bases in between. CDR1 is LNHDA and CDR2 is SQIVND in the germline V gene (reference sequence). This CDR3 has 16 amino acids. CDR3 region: CASSIGGRGDNQPQHF. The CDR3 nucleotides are TGTGCCAGTAGTATAGGAGGCAGGGGAGACAATCAGCCCCAGCATTTT.

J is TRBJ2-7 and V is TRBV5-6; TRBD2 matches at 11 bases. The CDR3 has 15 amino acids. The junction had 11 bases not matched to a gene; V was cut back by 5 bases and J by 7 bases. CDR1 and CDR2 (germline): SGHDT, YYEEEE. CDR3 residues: CASSVGVAGGREQYF. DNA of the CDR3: TGTGCCAGCAGTGTCGGCGTAGCGGGAGGGCGGGAGCAGTACTTC.

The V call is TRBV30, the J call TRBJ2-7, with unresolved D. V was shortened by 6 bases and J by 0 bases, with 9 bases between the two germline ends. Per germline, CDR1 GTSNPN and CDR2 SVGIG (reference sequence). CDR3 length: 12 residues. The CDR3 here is CACKRSSYEQYF. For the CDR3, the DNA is TGTGCCTGTAAGAGGAGCTCCTACGAGCAGTACTTC. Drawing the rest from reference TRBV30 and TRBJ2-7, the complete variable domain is SQTIHQWPATLVQPVGSPLSLECTVEGTSNPNLYWYRQAAGRGLQLLFYSVGIGQISSEVPQNLSASRPQDRQFILSSKKLLLSDSGFYLCACKRSSYEQYFGPGTRLTVT.

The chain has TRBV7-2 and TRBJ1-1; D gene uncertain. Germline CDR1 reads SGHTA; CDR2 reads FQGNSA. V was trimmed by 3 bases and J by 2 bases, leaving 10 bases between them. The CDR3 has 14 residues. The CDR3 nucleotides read TGTGCCAGCAGCTTCAGGACGGGTAACACTGAAGCTTTCTTT. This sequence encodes CASSFRTGNTEAFF. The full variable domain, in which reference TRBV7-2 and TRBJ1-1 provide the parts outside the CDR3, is GAGVSQSPSNKVTEKGKDVELRCDPISGHTALYWYRQSLGQGLEFLIYFQGNSAPDKSGLPSDRFSAERTGGSVSTLTIQRTQQEDSAVYLCASSFRTGNTEAFFGQGTRLTVV.

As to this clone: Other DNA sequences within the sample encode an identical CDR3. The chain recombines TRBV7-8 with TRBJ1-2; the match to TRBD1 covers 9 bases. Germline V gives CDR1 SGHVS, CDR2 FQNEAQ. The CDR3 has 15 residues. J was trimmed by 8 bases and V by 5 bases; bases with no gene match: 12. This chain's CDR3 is CASSRNRDRVGGYTF. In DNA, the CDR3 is TGTGCCAGCAGCCGAAATCGGGACAGGGTGGGCGGCTACACCTTC.

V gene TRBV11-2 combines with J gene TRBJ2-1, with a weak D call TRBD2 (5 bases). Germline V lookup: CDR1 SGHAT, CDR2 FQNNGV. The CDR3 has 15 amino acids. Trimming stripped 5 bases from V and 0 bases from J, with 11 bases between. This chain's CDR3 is CASSGKGVSYNEQFF. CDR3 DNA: TGTGCCAGCAGCGGCAAGGGAGTCTCCTACAATGAGCAGTTCTTC.

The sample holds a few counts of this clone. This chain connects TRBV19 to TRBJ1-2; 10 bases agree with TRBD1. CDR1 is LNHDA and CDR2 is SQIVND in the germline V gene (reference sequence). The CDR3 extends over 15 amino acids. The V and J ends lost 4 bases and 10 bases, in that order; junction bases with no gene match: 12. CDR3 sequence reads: CASSNRRDRGYSYTF. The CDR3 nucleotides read TGTGCCAGTAGTAACCGCCGGGACAGGGGTTATTCCTACACCTTC.

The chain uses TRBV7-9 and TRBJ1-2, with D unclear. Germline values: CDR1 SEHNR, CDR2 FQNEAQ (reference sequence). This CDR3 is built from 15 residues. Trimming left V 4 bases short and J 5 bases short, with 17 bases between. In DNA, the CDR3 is TGTGCCAGCAGCTCTCAGGACCGCCAGTTTTATGGCTACACCTTC. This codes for CASSSQDRQFYGYTF.

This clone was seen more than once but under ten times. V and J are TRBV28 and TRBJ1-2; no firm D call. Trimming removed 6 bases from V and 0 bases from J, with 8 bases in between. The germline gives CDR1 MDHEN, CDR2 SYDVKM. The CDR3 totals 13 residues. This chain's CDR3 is CASSFLANYGYTF. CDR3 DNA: TGTGCCAGCAGCTTCCTAGCTAACTATGGCTACACCTTC.

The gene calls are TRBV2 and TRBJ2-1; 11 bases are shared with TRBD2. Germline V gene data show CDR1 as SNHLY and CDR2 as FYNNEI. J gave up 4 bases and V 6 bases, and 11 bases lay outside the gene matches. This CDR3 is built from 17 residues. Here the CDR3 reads CASSERLAGNKYNEQFF. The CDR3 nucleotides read TGTGCCAGCAGCGAGAGACTAGCGGGGAATAAATACAATGAGCAGTTCTTC. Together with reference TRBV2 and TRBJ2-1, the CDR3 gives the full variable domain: EPEVTQTPSHQVTQMGQEVILRCVPISNHLYFYWYRQILGQKVEFLVSFYNNEISEKSEIFDDQFSVERPDGSNFTLKIRSTKLEDSAMYFCASSERLAGNKYNEQFFGPGTRLTVL.